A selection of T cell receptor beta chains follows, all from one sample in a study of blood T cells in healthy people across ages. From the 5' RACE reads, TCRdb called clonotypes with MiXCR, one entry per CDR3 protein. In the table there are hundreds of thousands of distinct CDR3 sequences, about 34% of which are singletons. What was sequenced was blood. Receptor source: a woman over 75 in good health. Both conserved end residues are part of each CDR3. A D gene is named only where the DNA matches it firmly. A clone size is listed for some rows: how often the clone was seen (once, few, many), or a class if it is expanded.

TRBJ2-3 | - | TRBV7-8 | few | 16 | CASSSTTQKILNTQYF | TGTGCCAGCAGCTCGACTACCCAAAAAATTCTTAATACGCAGTATTTT
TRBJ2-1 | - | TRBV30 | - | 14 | CAWRGGRTYNEQFF | TGTGCCTGGAGGGGGGGACGGACTTACAATGAGCAGTTCTTC
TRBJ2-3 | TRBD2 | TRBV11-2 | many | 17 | CASSLDPLAGVTDTQYF | TGTGCCAGCAGCTTAGATCCCCTAGCGGGGGTCACAGATACGCAGTATTTT
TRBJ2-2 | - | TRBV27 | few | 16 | CASSPDRWGNTGELFF | TGTGCCAGCAGTCCAGACCGATGGGGGAACACCGGGGAGCTGTTTTTT
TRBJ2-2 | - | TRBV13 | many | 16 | CASRVPRDTGGGELFF | TGTGCCAGCCGTGTCCCCCGGGACACCGGCGGCGGGGAGCTGTTTTTT
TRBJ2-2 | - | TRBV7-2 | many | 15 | CASSSNSGSTGELFF | TGTGCCAGCAGCTCTAATTCAGGGTCCACCGGGGAGCTGTTTTTT
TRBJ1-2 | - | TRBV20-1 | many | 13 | CSASPPINGGYTF | TGCAGTGCTAGCCCCCCCATTAACGGAGGCTACACCTTC
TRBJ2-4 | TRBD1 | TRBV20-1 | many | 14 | CSARQGASKNIQYF | TGCAGTGCTAGGCAGGGGGCGTCCAAAAACATTCAGTACTTC
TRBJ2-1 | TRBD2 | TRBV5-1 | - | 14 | CASSLSGGYNQQFF | TGCGCCAGCAGCCTGAGCGGGGGCTACAATCAGCAGTTCTTC
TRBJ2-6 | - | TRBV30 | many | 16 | CAWSGWGAAGANVLTF | TGTGCCTGGAGTGGATGGGGGGCGGCTGGGGCCAACGTCCTGACTTTC
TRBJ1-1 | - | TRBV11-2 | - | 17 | CASSLDLGSPMNTEAFF | TGTGCCAGCAGCTTAGATTTAGGGTCCCCCATGAACACTGAAGCTTTCTTT
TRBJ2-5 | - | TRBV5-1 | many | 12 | CASSTVGETQYF | TGCGCCAGCAGCACCGTGGGGGAGACCCAGTACTTC
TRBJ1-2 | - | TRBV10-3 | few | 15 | CAIGESRGRLEGYTF | TGTGCCATCGGTGAGTCGAGGGGTCGGCTGGAGGGCTACACCTTC
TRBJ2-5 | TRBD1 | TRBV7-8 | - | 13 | CASSLGQGWTQYF | TGTGCCAGCAGCTTAGGACAGGGGTGGACCCAGTACTTC
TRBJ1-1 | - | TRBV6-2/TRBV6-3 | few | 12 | CASRGRGTEAFF | TGTGCCAGCAGAGGCAGGGGTACTGAAGCTTTCTTT
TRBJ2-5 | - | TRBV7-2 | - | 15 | CASSSLILGQETQYF | TGTGCCAGCAGCTCGCTAATATTGGGCCAAGAGACCCAGTACTTC
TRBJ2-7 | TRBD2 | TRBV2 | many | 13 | CASLAGPDYEQYF | TGTGCCAGTCTAGCGGGGCCAGACTACGAGCAGTACTTC